This passage covers 17 T cell receptor beta chains from one sample sequenced in a study of blood T cell repertoires in COVID-19 (dated by TCRdb to between 2020 and 2021). Library preparation was by the immunoSEQ multiplex PCR assay. The table comes from immuneACCESS by way of TCRdb, which keeps in-frame sequences with V and J called. Part of the clones is missing from these tables; in studies checked, under half for an unresolved V gene and the rest for unknown reasons. The sample records about 250,000 clones, about 90% of which are singletons. 1.3% to 1.5% of the sample goes to the ten largest clones. Material: peripheral blood. These receptors originate from an elderly man with acute or convalescent COVID-19.

The V call is TRBV12-3 or TRBV12-4, the J call TRBJ2-3, with D hard to call. There are 12 residues in the CDR3. V was clipped by 1 base and J by 9 bases, with 8 bases between them. The CDR3 bases are TGTGCCAGCAGTTTAGAACTTCCGACGCAGTATTTT. Translated: CASSLELPTQYF.

The rearrangement uses TRBV7-3 and TRBJ2-2; TRBD2 matches 10 bases. The junction had 9 bases not matched to a gene; V was cut back by 7 bases and J by 7 bases. The CDR3 totals 15 residues. Per the germline V gene, CDR1 is SGHTA and CDR2 is FQGTGA. CDR3 loop: CASTTQRGGGGELFF. For the CDR3, the DNA is TGTGCCAGCACCACCCAGCGGGGGGGTGGCGGGGAGCTGTTTTTT.

This rearrangement joins TRBV6-5 to TRBJ1-2; possibly TRBD1 for D (6 bases). Trimming took 6 bases from V and 2 from J, leaving 13 bases between them. Germline assignment: CDR1 MNHEY and CDR2 SVGAGI. The CDR3 is 14 amino acids. CDR3 loop: CASRGTGQNYGYTF. CDR3 DNA: TGTGCCAGCAGAGGGACCGGACAGAACTATGGCTACACCTTC.

This clone was seen more than once but under ten times. This chain links TRBV9 with TRBJ1-3; D gene uncertain. The CDR3 totals 17 residues. Germline V gene data show CDR1 as SGDLS and CDR2 as YYNGEE. V was clipped by 4 bases and J by 4 bases, with 21 bases between them. In DNA form, the CDR3 reads TGTGCCAGCAGCCGTAGATCCGTGAGCCGGTCAGGAAACACCATATATTTT. This translates into CASSRRSVSRSGNTIYF. The variable domain in full, with the rest retrieved from reference TRBV9 and TRBJ1-3, is DSGVTQTPKHLITATGQRVTLRCSPRSGDLSVYWYQQSLDQGLQFLIQYYNGEERAKGNILERFSAQQFPDLHSELNLSSLELGDSALYFCASSRRSVSRSGNTIYFGEGSWLTVV.

The chain joins TRBV24-1 to TRBJ2-5; TRBD2 might be the D (6 bases). The CDR3 consists of 13 residues. V lost 9 bases and J 5 bases, leaving 15 bases between the germline ends. CDR1 is KGHDR and CDR2 is SFDVKD in the germline V gene. CDR3 amino acids: CATRDGGAETQYF. The CDR3 DNA reads TGTGCCACCCGAGACGGGGGAGCCGAGACCCAGTACTTC.

The chain employs TRBV6-5 and TRBJ2-2; D might be TRBD1 (5 bases). The germline V gene encodes CDR1 MNHEY and CDR2 SVGAGI. V was shortened by 6 bases and J by 2 bases, with 13 bases between the two germline ends. CDR3 size: 15 residues. The CDR3 loop reads CASSHPRVNTGELFF. Written as DNA, the CDR3 is TGTGCCAGCAGCCACCCCAGGGTAAACACCGGGGAGCTGTTTTTT.

The chain joins TRBV12-5 to TRBJ2-3, with D perhaps matching TRBD2 (6 bases). The CDR3 runs to 15 residues. The germline gives CDR1 LGHNT, CDR2 FRNRAP. V was shortened by 5 bases and J by 4 bases, with 16 bases between the two germline ends. CDR3 residues: CASGLGGAGSDTQYF. In DNA, the CDR3 is TGTGCTAGTGGTCTAGGCGGGGCCGGGTCAGATACGCAGTATTTT.

This clone came up once. The chain joins TRBV9 to TRBJ2-6; 9 bases agree with TRBD1. The CDR3 is 18 amino acids. CDR1 SGDLS and CDR2 YYNGEE come from the germline V gene. The trim removed 3 bases at V and 0 bases at J, leaving 7 bases unmatched. The CDR3 sequence: CASSGDRGSLSGANVLTF. The DNA for the CDR3 is TGTGCCAGCAGCGGCGACAGGGGGTCTCTCTCTGGGGCCAACGTCCTGACTTTC.

V and J are TRBV10-3 and TRBJ2-1; unclear D gene. Germline assignment: CDR1 ENHRY and CDR2 SYGVKD. The CDR3 consists of 14 residues. V dropped 6 bases and J dropped 0 bases, with 9 bases sitting between them. CDR3: CAIRIESSYNEQFF. CDR3 nucleotides: TGTGCCATCAGAATCGAGAGCTCCTACAATGAGCAGTTCTTC.

This clone appeared a single time. The chain employs TRBV3-1 (or the pseudogene TRBV3-2) and TRBJ2-2; a possible D gene is TRBD2 (6 bases). The CDR3 contains 14 residues. The V end lost 6 bases, the J end lost 4 bases, and 12 bases lay between the germline ends. Per the germline V gene, CDR1 is LGHDT and CDR2 is YNNKEL (reference sequence). CDR3 nucleotides: TGTGCCAGCAGAGCTAGCGCCAGCACCGGGGAGCTGTTTTTT. Amino acid sequence: CASRASASTGELFF.

The V gene is TRBV19, the J gene TRBJ2-3; 8 bases match TRBD1. The CDR3 runs 15 residues. The V and J ends lost 6 bases and 5 bases, in that order; junction bases with no gene match: 10. The germline V gene encodes CDR1 LNHDA and CDR2 SQIVND (reference sequence). CDR3 in DNA: TGTGCCAGTAGCTCGACAGGGGACAGTGGAGATACGCAGTATTTT. Its translation: CASSSTGDSGDTQYF. The variable domain in full, completed from reference TRBV19 and TRBJ2-3, reads DGGITQSPKYLFRKEGQNVTLSCEQNLNHDAMYWYRQDPGQGLRLIYYSQIVNDFQKGDIAEGYSVSREKKESFPLTVTSAQKNPTAFYLCASSSTGDSGDTQYFGPGTRLTVL.

This clone turned up a few times. CDR3 region: CASSMGGFGREAFF. As DNA, the CDR3 is TGTGCCAGTAGTATGGGAGGGTTTGGGCGTGAAGCTTTCTTT. The V and J genes are TRBV19 and TRBJ1-1; D remains unclear. The CDR3 sequence is 14 residues long. Germline CDR1 reads LNHDA; CDR2 reads SQIVND (reference sequence). The V end lost 3 bases, the J end lost 7 bases, and 15 bases lay between the germline ends.

V usage is TRBV30 and J usage is TRBJ2-4; TRBD1 is a possible D gene (6 bases). V lost 0 bases and J lost 2, with 14 bases in between. There are 16 residues in the CDR3. Germline V gene lookup returns CDR1 GTSNPN and CDR2 SVGIG (reference sequence). As DNA, the CDR3 is TGTGCCTGGAGTGTACAGGGATTGAATTCCAAAAACATTCAGTACTTC. Translating it yields CAWSVQGLNSKNIQYF. The full variable domain, in which reference TRBV30 and TRBJ2-4 provide the parts outside the CDR3, is SQTIHQWPATLVQPVGSPLSLECTVEGTSNPNLYWYRQAAGRGLQLLFYSVGIGQISSEVPQNLSASRPQDRQFILSSKKLLLSDSGFYLCAWSVQGLNSKNIQYFGAGTRLSVL.

In regard to this clone: At one boundary the junction diverges from the germline segment, which might be a read error. This sequence joins TRBV5-1 and TRBJ2-1, with 8 bases aligning to TRBD1. Germline CDR1 and CDR2: SGHRS and YFSETQ. The CDR3 totals 13 residues. The CDR3 bases are TGCGCCAGCAGCTCTAATACTCCGGACAGGGTGCTCTTC. Translated: CASSSNTPDRVLF.

The J gene is TRBJ1-2, the V gene TRBV14, with a possible D match to TRBD1 (5 bases). This CDR3 has 16 amino acids. Germline V gene sequence: CDR1 SGHDN, CDR2 FVKESK. Trimming stripped 3 bases from V and 5 bases from J, with 19 bases between. CDR3 bases: TGTGCCAGCAGCCAGGGCCCTGTGGGCGCAGGGTATGGCTACACCTTC. Protein: CASSQGPVGAGYGYTF.

This clone was detected only a few times. This chain joins TRBV6-5 and TRBJ1-1, with a possible D match to TRBD1 (6 bases). Germline CDR1 and CDR2: MNHEY and SVGAGI. V lost 6 bases to trimming and J lost 2 bases, with 13 bases between them. The CDR3 has 14 residues. This CDR3 reads CASRATGTNTEAFF. CDR3 sequence (DNA): TGTGCCAGCAGAGCGACAGGAACCAACACTGAAGCTTTCTTT.

The chain combines TRBV6-6 with TRBJ2-1; TRBD2 is a possible D gene (6 bases). Trimming cost V 4 bases and J 8 bases, with 12 bases left between them. The CDR3 covers 13 residues. Per the germline V gene, CDR1 is MNHNY and CDR2 is SVGAGI (reference sequence). The CDR3 here is CASSWGPGDEQFF. CDR3 sequence (DNA): TGTGCCAGCAGTTGGGGACCGGGGGATGAGCAGTTCTTC.